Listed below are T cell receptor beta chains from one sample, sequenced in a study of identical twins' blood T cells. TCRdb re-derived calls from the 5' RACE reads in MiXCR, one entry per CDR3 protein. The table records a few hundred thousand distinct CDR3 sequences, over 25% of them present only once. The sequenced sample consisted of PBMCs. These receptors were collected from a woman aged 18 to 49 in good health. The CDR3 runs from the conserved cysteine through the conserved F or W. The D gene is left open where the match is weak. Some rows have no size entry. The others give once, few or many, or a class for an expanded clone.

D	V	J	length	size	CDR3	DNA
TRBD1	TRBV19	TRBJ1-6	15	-	CASSGADRGDSPLHF	TGTGCCAGTAGTGGGGCAGACAGGGGTGATTCACCCCTCCACTTT
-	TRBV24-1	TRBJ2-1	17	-	CATSDSGGGESYNEQFF	TGTGCCACCAGTGACTCCGGAGGGGGGGAATCCTACAATGAGCAGTTCTTC
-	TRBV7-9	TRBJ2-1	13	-	CASSLGVGSEQFF	TGTGCCAGCAGCTTAGGGGTCGGGTCTGAGCAGTTCTTC
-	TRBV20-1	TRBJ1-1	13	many	CSARWGRTAEAFF	TGCAGTGCTAGATGGGGGCGTACCGCTGAAGCTTTCTTT
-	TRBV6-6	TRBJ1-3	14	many	CASSSRGGGNTIYF	TGTGCCAGCAGTTCTCGAGGGGGAGGAAACACCATATATTTT
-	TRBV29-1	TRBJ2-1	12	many	CSGGRRNNEQFF	TGCAGCGGTGGGCGCCGCAACAATGAGCAGTTCTTC
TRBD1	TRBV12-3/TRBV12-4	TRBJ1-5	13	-	CASGQGVIQPQHF	TGTGCCAGCGGGCAGGGGGTTATACAGCCCCAGCATTTT
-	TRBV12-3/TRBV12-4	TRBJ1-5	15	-	CASRKGDLGNQPQHF	TGTGCCAGCAGGAAAGGTGATCTGGGCAATCAGCCCCAGCATTTT
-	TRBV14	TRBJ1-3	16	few	CASSPGTVTSGNTIYF	TGTGCCAGCAGCCCCGGGACGGTCACCTCTGGAAACACCATATATTTT
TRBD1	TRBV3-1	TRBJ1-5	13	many	CASAQGKGQPQHF	TGTGCCAGCGCACAGGGGAAGGGTCAGCCCCAGCATTTT
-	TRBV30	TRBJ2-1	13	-	CAWSKSSYNEQFF	TGTGCCTGGAGCAAGAGCTCCTACAATGAGCAGTTCTTC
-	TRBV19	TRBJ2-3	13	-	CASTSGVSDTQYF	TGTGCCAGTACCTCGGGGGTCTCAGATACGCAGTATTTT
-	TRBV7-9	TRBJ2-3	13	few	CASSQWVADTQYF	TGTGCCAGCAGCCAATGGGTCGCAGATACGCAGTATTTT
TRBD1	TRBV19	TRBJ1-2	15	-	CASSPRGQGFYGYTF	TGTGCCAGTAGCCCCCGTGGACAGGGCTTCTATGGCTACACCTTC
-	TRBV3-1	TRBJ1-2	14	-	CASSQRRVNYVYTF	TGTGCCAGCAGCCAAAGGAGGGTTAACTATGTCTACACCTTC
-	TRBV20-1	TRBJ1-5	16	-	CSASSAGLLSNQPQHF	TGCAGTGCTAGTTCGGCAGGACTGCTTAGCAATCAGCCCCAGCATTTT
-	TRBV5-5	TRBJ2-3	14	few	CASRSPSSTDTQYF	TGTGCCAGCAGATCACCGTCTAGCACAGATACGCAGTATTTT
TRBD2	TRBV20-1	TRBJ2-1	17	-	CSAPGTSGMSSYNEQFF	TGCAGTGCTCCCGGGACTAGCGGGATGAGCTCCTACAATGAGCAGTTCTTC
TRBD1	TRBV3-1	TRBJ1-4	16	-	CASSQGAGQGREKLFF	TGTGCCAGCAGCCAAGGAGCGGGACAGGGGAGAGAAAAACTGTTTTTT
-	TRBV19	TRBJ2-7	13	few	CASSASGKTKQYF	TGTGCCAGTAGTGCATCGGGGAAGACGAAGCAGTACTTC
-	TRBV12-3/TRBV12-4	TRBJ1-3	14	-	CASTYGGAGNTIYF	TGTGCCAGCACCTATGGGGGAGCTGGAAACACCATATATTTT
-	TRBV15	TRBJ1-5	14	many	CATSRRQNDQPQHF	TGTGCCACCAGCCGTAGACAGAACGATCAGCCCCAGCATTTT
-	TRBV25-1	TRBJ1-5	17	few	CASSEFASGFSNQPQHF	TGTGCCAGCAGTGAATTCGCATCAGGGTTCAGCAATCAGCCCCAGCATTTT
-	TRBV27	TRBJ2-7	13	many	CASSLTLVGEQYF	TGTGCCAGCAGTTTGACATTAGTAGGCGAGCAGTACTTC
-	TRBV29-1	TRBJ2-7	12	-	CSVRTGSYEQYF	TGCAGCGTTCGGACGGGTTCCTACGAGCAGTACTTC
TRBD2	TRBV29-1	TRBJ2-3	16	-	CSSGTSGGWRTDTQYF	TGCAGCTCCGGGACTAGCGGGGGATGGCGCACAGATACGCAGTATTTT
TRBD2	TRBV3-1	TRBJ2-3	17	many	CASSQQGGGYRTDTQYF	TGTGCCAGCAGCCAACAGGGCGGGGGGTACCGCACAGATACGCAGTATTTT
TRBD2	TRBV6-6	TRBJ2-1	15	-	CANSFPGLADNEQFF	TGTGCCAACAGTTTTCCGGGACTAGCAGACAATGAGCAGTTCTTC
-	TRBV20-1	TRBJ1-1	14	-	CSASSPALGTEAFF	TGCAGTGCTAGCTCCCCGGCATTGGGAACTGAAGCTTTCTTT
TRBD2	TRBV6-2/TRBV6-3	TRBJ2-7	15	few	CASSRLLAGGYEQYF	TGTGCCAGCAGTCGGTTACTAGCGGGAGGTTACGAGCAGTACTTC
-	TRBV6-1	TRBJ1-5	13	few	CASSEGGQLAQHF	TGTGCCAGCAGTGAAGGAGGACAGTTGGCCCAGCATTTT
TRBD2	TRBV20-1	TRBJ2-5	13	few	CSATGGLPETQYF	TGCAGTGCTACGGGGGGACTACCGGAGACCCAGTACTTC
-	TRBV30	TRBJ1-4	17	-	CAWSGRGEFSDGEKLFF	TGTGCCTGGAGTGGACGAGGCGAATTTTCGGATGGTGAAAAACTGTTTTTT
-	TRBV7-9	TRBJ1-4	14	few	CASSLEGLDEKLFF	TGTGCCAGCAGCCTAGAAGGATTGGATGAAAAACTGTTTTTT
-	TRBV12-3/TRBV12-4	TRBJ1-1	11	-	CASSLNGEAFF	TGTGCCAGCAGCTTAAACGGTGAAGCTTTCTTT
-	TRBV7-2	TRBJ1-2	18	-	CASSLEVTLGVGSGGYTF	TGTGCCAGCAGCTTAGAGGTTACCCTTGGGGTGGGTTCTGGTGGCTACACCTTC
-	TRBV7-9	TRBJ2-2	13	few	CASSLWGTGELFF	TGTGCCAGCAGCTTATGGGGAACCGGGGAGCTGTTTTTT
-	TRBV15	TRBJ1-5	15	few	CATSRDPQGNQPQHF	TGTGCCACCAGCAGAGATCCCCAGGGGAATCAGCCCCAGCATTTT
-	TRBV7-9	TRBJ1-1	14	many	CASSLVLDNTEAFF	TGTGCCAGCAGCTTAGTTTTAGATAACACTGAAGCTTTCTTT
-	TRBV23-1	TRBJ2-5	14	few	CASSPPVEQETQYF	TGCGCCAGCAGTCCCCCGGTCGAACAAGAGACCCAGTACTTC
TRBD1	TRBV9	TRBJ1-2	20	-	CASRGGQGNLLNQLNYRYTF	TGTGCCAGCCGAGGGGGACAGGGGAATTTGTTGAACCAGTTGAACTATCGCTACACCTTC
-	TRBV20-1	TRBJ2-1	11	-	CSAREVQPQFF	TGCAGTGCTAGAGAAGTTCAGCCCCAGTTCTTC
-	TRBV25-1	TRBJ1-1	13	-	CASSEYRDTEAFF	TGTGCCAGCAGTGAATATAGAGACACTGAAGCTTTCTTT
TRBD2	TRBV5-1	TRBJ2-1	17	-	CASSLAPVSGSGYEQFF	TGCGCCAGCAGCTTGGCCCCGGTTAGCGGGAGTGGGTATGAGCAGTTCTTC
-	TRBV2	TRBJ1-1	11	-	CASRGRTEAFF	TGTGCCAGCAGGGGGAGAACTGAAGCTTTCTTT